This TCR beta chain was documented in a study of identical twins. General observations from the study: For monozygotic twins, models underestimated out-of-frame TCR alpha sharing.

The V gene's germline CDR1 is SEHNR and CDR2 FQNEAQ (reference sequence). The CDR3 is 15 amino acids. Notes on this clonotype: Its specificity is not known. Germline is not matched at one junction end, which may reflect a read error.

In TCRdb, the 5' RACE reads were re-called with MiXCR into one record per CDR3 protein. The table records more than 600,000 distinct CDR3 sequences, 15% to 20% of them present only once. These data also featured in a second study, about T cells expressing NK-cell markers. Per that study: More than five donors showed dominant NKG2C+ clonotypes comprising roughly 1.0-7.5% of their CD8+ T cells. Whether expanded NKG2C+ T cell clones were HCMV-specific remained unclear.

V usage is TRBV7-9 and J usage is TRBJ2-7; D is perhaps TRBD2 (6 bases). Sequenced sample: PBMCs. This TCR came from a woman younger than 35 in good health. The CDR3 reads CASSLGPGVSNEQYF. In nucleotides, the CDR3 is TGTGCCAGCAGCTTAGGGCCGGGGGTCTCCAACGAGCAGTACTTC.